These 7 T cell receptor beta chains share one sample of origin, sequenced in a study of CD8+CD57+ T cells in acquired aplastic anemia. Sequencing involved patients with CD8+CD57+ cell expansion previously shown by flow cytometry. Genomic DNA, the template, was used for profiling of the TCR beta VDJ and CDR3. TCRdb reanalysed the reads using MiXCR and keeps one entry per CDR3 protein. Among about 40,000 distinct CDR3 sequences listed, over 55% were seen once. Sequenced input: sorted CD4+, CD8+, or CD8+CD57+ T cells (not recorded which) from PBMCs. These TCRs come from a human donor with aplastic anemia.

This chain links TRBV25-1 with TRBJ2-7; 9 nucleotides agree with TRBD2. CDR3 size: 15 residues. Germline lookup yields CDR1 MGHDK and CDR2 SYGVNS. V shed 4 bases and J 4 bases; nucleotides not matched to a gene: 8. Written as DNA, the CDR3 is TGTGCCAGCAGTGGGGTTAGCGGGAGTTCTTACGAGCAGTACTTC. Its translation: CASSGVSGSSYEQYF.

This CDR3 is CSANDPIGPSYEQYF. The CDR3 coding sequence is TGCAGTGCTAACGATCCGATAGGACCATCCTACGAGCAGTACTTC. The chain links TRBV20-1 to TRBJ2-7; D unclear. CDR1 is DFQATT, CDR2 SNEGSKA, per germline (reference sequence). V was shortened by 4 bases and J by 1 base, with 17 bases between the two germline ends. The CDR3 covers 15 residues.

The rearrangement links TRBV7-4 to TRBJ1-6, with a tentative D call TRBD1 (5 bases). Germline-derived CDR1 and CDR2 are SGHVT and SQSDAQ. Deletions cut 5 bases from V and 13 bases from J, with 12 bases between. The CDR3 contains 12 residues. The CDR3 is CASSQAAGPLHF. DNA of the CDR3: TGTGCCAGCAGCCAAGCGGCAGGGCCCCTCCACTTT.

A remark on this clonotype: A much bigger clone sits one base away, suggesting this may be a read error. The chain recombines TRBV10-3 with TRBJ2-7, with D perhaps matching TRBD1 (5 bases). Germline V lookup: CDR1 ENHRY, CDR2 SYGVKD. The CDR3 is 13 residues long. CDR3 protein: CAISGVGQNVQCF. The CDR3, as DNA: TGTGCCATCAGTGGCGTCGGACAAAACGTTCAGTGCTTC.

This clonotype was recorded many times. The chain is built from TRBV20-1 and TRBJ2-7; 12 nucleotides match TRBD2. Germline V CDR1 and CDR2: DFQATT, SNEGSKA (reference sequence). Trimming took 5 bases from V and 2 from J; bases not matched to a gene: 7. The CDR3 is made up of 15 amino acids. As DNA, the CDR3 is TGCAGTGCTCACGGCGGACTAGCGGGAACCTACGAGCAGTACTTC. It codes for CSAHGGLAGTYEQYF.

The gene calls are TRBV15 and TRBJ2-3; 11 bases fit TRBD2. CDR1 is LNHNV, CDR2 YYDKDF, per germline (reference sequence). This CDR3 has 15 amino acids. With V trimmed by 3 bases and J by 6 bases, 5 bases remained unmatched. The DNA for the CDR3 is TGTGCCACCAGCAGTGTAGCGGGGGGGCCGGATACGCAGTATTTT. Amino acids: CATSSVAGGPDTQYF.

DNA of the CDR3: TGCAGTGCTAGAGATCAACTGGACGGAATCACAGATACGCAGTATTTT. Amino acid sequence: CSARDQLDGITDTQYF. The chain joins TRBV20-1 to TRBJ2-3; D call uncertain. This CDR3 contains 16 residues. V lost 0 bases, J lost 2 bases, and 15 bases lay in between. CDR1 and CDR2 from the germline V gene are DFQATT and SNEGSKA (reference sequence).